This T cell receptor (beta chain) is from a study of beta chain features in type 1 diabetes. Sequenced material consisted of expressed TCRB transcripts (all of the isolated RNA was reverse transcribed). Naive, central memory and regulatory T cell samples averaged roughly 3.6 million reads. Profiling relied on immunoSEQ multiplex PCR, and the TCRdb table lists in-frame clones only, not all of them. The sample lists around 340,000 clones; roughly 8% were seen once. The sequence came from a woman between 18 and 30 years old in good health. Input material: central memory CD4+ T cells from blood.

The CDR3 bases are TGTGCCAGCAGCTTAGAGGCGACAGCTAACTATGGCTACACCTTC. This codes for CASSLEATANYGYTF. This rearrangement joins TRBV7-3 to TRBJ1-2; maybe TRBD1 (5 bases). Germline CDR1 reads SGHTA; CDR2 reads FQGTGA. V was clipped by 2 bases and J by 0 bases, with 10 bases between them. This CDR3 comprises 15 residues.